A single T cell receptor beta chain is shown here with its context. In this sample, this clonotype turned up many times. What antigen it recognizes has not been identified. Base qualities are not recorded, but no much larger clone differs from it by a single base. The data were obtained in a study of neurological immune-mediated disorders (dated by TCRdb to the late 2010s). About the full investigation: Of the roughly 34 multiple sclerosis patients, around 31 had relapsing-remitting MS and 3 had secondary progressive MS. The study compared peripheral blood TCR-beta repertoires of HTLV-I-associated myelopathy (HAM/TSP) patients, multiple sclerosis patients and healthy controls using UMI-based sequencing. Alongside PBMC samples, the set of about 97 TCR-beta libraries contained longitudinal samples, technical triplicates, and paired CD4+ and CD8+ T-cell subsets that had been sorted. The cohort included approximately 68 subjects: roughly 15 with HAM/TSP, around 35 with multiple sclerosis, and 20 or so healthy controls. What the authors observed across the whole study: Repertoires from 18 of 34 MS patients were grouped by phylogenetic analysis into a cluster of related CDR3 sequences, suggesting a possible repertoire-level signature. No clinical or MRI features were associated with the MS cluster, and the authors said that larger cohorts are needed. Across subjects, expanded clones never shared an identical CDR3 amino acid sequence, which suggests that the TCR-beta repertoires in every group were private. TCR clonal expansion was greatest in HAM/TSP patients and smallest in MS patients, who ranked below even healthy controls.

According to the germline V gene, CDR1 reads SGHTA and CDR2 reads FQGNSA. Spanning cysteine to phenylalanine, the CDR3 consists of 11 amino acids. Just CDR3 DNA is preserved here, 33 bases in frame from base 1. A distance of 6 bases separates the germline ends of V and J, which lose 8 bases and 4 bases respectively. To synthesize cDNA, template-switch 5'RACE was performed with a primer carrying a 10-nucleotide random unique molecular identifier so that each TCR transcript was tagged. Over 180 million TCR-beta sequences, covering 15-18 subjects, were produced in each sequencing run. The RNeasy kit was used for extraction of total RNA. Using the KAPA Real-time Library Amplification kit, TCR-beta VDJ regions were amplified with primers for the TCR constant region and the 5'RACE anchor. A first PCR added sample indexes and Illumina adaptors, after which a second PCR increased the library yield. After Ampure bead purification, the TCR product of roughly 650 bp was size-selected on a 2% E-gel SizeSelection system. Library quality was checked on a Bioanalyzer, concentration was measured with Qubit, and libraries were quantified with the Kapa Library Quantification kit before pooling. Libraries were sequenced paired-end 2 x 150 bp on an Illumina HiSeq 2500. To increase sequence diversity, about 23-32% phiX was spiked into each library pool. The authors processed their data as follows. The quality-filtered reads were processed with the UMI-based MiGEC pipeline, whose error correction step removed more than 80% of the raw TCR sequences. VDJ genes were aligned to IMGT germline references, and clonotypes were defined by unique CDR3 amino acid sequence plus V-J genes. VDJtools evaluated clonal expansion, Shannon diversity and CDR3 relatedness (CalcPairwiseDistances, ClusterSamples); CLCbio workbench built phylogenetic trees. A clone was classed as expanded if it had 8 or more unique UMIs, a cutoff based on coefficient-of-variation modelling across technical triplicates. TCRdb itself trimmed the public reads at Q25 with fastp, ran MiXCR and retained productive beta chains. Each CDR3 protein appears once, grouped with its most common genes and DNA. None of the V and J calls come from the authors' own analysis; TCRdb made them. Across this sample there are about 66,000 distinct CDR3 sequences, with 4.5% to 5.5% seen only once. Of the sample, 6.5% to 7.5% falls within the top ten clones.

For the unsorted PBMC libraries, 2 million PBMCs were stored in RNAlater at -80 degrees C until RNA extraction and were used to generate the libraries. The multiple sclerosis patients were enrolled in a US clinical protocol that used magnetic resonance imaging to evaluate disease progression. Peripheral blood underwent Ficoll-Hypaque density gradient centrifugation to isolate PBMCs, which were then cryopreserved in liquid nitrogen. The chain is made from TRBV7-2 and TRBJ2-1; TRBD2 could be the D gene, as 5 bases match. The receptor was derived from a man younger than 40 with multiple sclerosis. The sample taken for sequencing was PBMCs. At the DNA level, the sequence is TGTGCCAGCGGGAGATACAATGAGCAGTTCTTC. Its protein is CASGRYNEQFF.